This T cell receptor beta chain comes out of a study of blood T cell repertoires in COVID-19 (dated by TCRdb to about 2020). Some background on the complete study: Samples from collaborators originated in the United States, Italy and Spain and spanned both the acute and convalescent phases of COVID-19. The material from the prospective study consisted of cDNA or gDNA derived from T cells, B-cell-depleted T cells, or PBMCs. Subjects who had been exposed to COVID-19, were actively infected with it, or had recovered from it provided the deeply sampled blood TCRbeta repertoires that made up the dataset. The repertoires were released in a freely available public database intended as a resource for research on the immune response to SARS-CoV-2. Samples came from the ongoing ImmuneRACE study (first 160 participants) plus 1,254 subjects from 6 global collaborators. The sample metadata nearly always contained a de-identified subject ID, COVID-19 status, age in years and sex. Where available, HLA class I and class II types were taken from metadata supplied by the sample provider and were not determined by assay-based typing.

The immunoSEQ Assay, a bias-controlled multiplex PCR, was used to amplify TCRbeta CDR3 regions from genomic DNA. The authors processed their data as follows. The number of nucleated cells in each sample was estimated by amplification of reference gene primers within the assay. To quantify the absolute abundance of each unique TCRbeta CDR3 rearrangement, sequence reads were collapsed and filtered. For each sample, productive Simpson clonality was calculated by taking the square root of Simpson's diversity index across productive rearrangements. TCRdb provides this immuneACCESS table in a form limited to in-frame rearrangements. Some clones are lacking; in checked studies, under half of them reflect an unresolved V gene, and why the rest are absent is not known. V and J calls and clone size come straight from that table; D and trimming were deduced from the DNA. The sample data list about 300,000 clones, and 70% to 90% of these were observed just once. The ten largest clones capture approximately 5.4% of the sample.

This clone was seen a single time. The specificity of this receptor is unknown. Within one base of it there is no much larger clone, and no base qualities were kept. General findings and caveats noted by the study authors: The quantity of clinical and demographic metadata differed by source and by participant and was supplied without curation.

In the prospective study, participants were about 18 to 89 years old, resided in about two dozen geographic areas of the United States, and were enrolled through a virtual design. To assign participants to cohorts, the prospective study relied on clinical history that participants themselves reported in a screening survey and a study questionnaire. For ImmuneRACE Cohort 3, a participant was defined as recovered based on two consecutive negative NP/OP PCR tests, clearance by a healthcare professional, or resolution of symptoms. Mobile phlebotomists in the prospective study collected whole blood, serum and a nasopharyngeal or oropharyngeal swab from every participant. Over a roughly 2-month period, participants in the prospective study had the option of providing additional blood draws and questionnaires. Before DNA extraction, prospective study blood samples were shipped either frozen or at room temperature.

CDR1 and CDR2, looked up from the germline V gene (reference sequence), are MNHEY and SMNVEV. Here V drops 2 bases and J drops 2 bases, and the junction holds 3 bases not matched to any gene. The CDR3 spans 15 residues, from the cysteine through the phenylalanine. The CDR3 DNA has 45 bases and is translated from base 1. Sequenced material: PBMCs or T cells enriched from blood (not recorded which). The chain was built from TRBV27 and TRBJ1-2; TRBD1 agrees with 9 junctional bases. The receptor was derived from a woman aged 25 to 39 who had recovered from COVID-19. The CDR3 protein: CASSLIGTGNYGYTF. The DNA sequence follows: TGTGCCAGCAGTTTAATTGGGACAGGGAACTATGGCTACACCTTC.